This record looks at one T cell receptor (beta chain) sequence and its context. Which antigen it targets is not known. Per-nucleotide qualities are absent, and no much larger clonotype sits a single base away. The data derive from a study of blood T cell repertoires in COVID-19 (dated by TCRdb to the early 2020s). Study-level background: Samples covering the acute and convalescent phases of COVID-19 were provided by collaborators in the United States, Italy and Spain. The material from the prospective study consisted of cDNA or gDNA derived from T cells, B-cell-depleted T cells, or PBMCs. The dataset comprised deeply sampled blood TCRbeta repertoires from subjects exposed to, actively infected with, or recovered from COVID-19. The repertoires were released in a freely available public database intended as a resource for research on the immune response to SARS-CoV-2. The samples were drawn from the first 160 participants of the ongoing ImmuneRACE study and from 950 to 1,500 subjects provided by 6 global collaborators. Sample metadata almost always included a de-identified subject ID, COVID-19 status, age in years and sex. Where HLA class I and class II types were available, the types were taken from metadata supplied by the sample provider, not from assay-based typing. The investigation overall reported the following: The quantity of clinical and demographic metadata differed by source and by participant and was supplied without curation.

V loses 8 bases of germline sequence and J loses 2 bases, and the interval between the two ends is 13 bases. The cysteine opens and the phenylalanine closes a CDR3 of 13 amino acids. Left in the record is the CDR3 DNA by itself, 39 bases read in frame from the first base. CDR1 and CDR2 are read off the germline V gene as SGHRS and YFSETQ. Whole blood was collected in K2EDTA tubes by collaborating institutions according to the institutions' own protocols. For TCRbeta analysis, collaborators shipped samples as frozen whole blood, isolated PBMCs, or DNA extracted from either of those sample types. TCRbeta CDR3 regions were amplified from genomic DNA using the immunoSEQ Assay, a bias-controlled multiplex PCR. On the authors' methods: Within the assay, amplification of reference gene primers was used to estimate how many nucleated cells each sample contained. Sequence reads were collapsed and filtered to measure the absolute abundance of every unique TCRbeta CDR3 rearrangement. For each sample, productive Simpson clonality was calculated as the square root of Simpson's diversity index over productive rearrangements. Sourced from immuneACCESS, this table was stored by TCRdb with only in-frame sequences that have V and J called. A share of the clones is absent; for the studies checked, an unresolved V gene accounts for under half, and the remainder has no known explanation. V and J calls plus clone size are reproduced from that table; the DNA served to infer D and trimming. The sample table holds about 52,000 clones, of which approximately 80% were seen once. The ten largest clones add up to 6.9% of the sample.

The sequence came from a man aged 65 to 79 with active COVID-19. Source material: peripheral blood. Recombination joined TRBV5-1 with TRBJ1-1; no confident D gene assignment can be made. The CDR3 region reads CARYGVGNTEAFF. Here is the DNA: TGCGCCAGATACGGGGTGGGAAACACTGAAGCTTTCTTT.